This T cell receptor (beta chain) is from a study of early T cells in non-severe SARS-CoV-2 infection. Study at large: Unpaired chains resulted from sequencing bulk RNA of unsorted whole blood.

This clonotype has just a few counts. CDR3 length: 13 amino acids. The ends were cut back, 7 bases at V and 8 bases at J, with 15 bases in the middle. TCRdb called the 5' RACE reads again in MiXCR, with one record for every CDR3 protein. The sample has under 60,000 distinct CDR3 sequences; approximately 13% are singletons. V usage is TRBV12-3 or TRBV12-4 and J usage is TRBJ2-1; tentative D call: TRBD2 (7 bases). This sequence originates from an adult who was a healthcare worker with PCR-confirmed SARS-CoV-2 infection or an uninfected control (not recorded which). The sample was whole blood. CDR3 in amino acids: CASMMGGGDEQFF. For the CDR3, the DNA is TGTGCCAGCATGATGGGAGGGGGGGATGAGCAGTTCTTC.